This TCR beta chain was captured in a study of shared clonotypes between healthy human individuals. Positively selected for CCR7, the CD45RO-negative cells used as naive CD8 cells excluded terminally differentiated effector memory CD45RA+ cells. Sorted-subset replicate PCRs used about 0.2 ug of genomic DNA. This amount corresponded to approximately 30,000 T cell genomes. Authors' data handling: ImmunoSEQ output held junction-only sequences without quality scores, so filtering differed. Sequencing used immunoSEQ multiplex PCR; TCRdb keeps in-frame clones, though not all of them. V, J and clone size are taken as reported in that table, and D and trimming were inferred from the DNA itself. The data contain about 1,800,000 clones, roughly 95% of them singletons. The CDR3 totals 14 residues. V was trimmed by 2 bases and J by 2 bases, leaving 10 bases between them. The germline CDR1 and CDR2 sequences are SGHRS and YFSETQ.

The chain recombines TRBV5-1 with TRBJ2-5; D unclear. The material sequenced was naive CD8+ T cells sorted from blood. The TCR was taken from a man between 18 and 29 years old in good health. The CDR3 sequence: CASSFIAEQETQYF. The CDR3 coding sequence is TGCGCCAGCAGCTTTATCGCGGAACAAGAGACCCAGTACTTC.